This TCR beta chain was sequenced during a study of cytomegalovirus exposure and HLA in healthy donors. The primer mix had 60 Vbeta and 13 Jbeta primers. The method was immunoSEQ multiplex PCR; TCRdb's version includes in-frame clones alone and lacks a portion of them. The sample has 100,000 to 150,000 clones, and its top ten clones hold around 4%. With respect to this clone: One junction end does not reproduce the germline sequence, and a read error may be involved.

Germline CDR1 and CDR2: PRHDT and FYEKMQ (reference sequence). This CDR3 comprises 11 residues. V is TRBV13 and J is TRBJ2-3; D is undetermined. Sequencing input: PBMCs. This TCR was sampled from a man aged 18-30 years in good health and CMV-seronegative. This chain's CDR3 is CASGNTDTQYF. CDR3 sequence (DNA): TGTGCCAGCGGAAACACAGATACGCAATATTTT.